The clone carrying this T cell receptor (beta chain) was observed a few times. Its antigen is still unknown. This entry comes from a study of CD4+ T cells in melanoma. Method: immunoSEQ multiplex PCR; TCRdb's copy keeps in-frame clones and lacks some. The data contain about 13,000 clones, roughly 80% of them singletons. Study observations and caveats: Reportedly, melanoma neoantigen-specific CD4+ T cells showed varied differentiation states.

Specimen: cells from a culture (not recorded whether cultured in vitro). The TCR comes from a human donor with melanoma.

The CDR3 DNA follows: TGTGCCAGCAGTGTGACAGGGACCTATGGCTACACCTTC. It yields the protein CASSVTGTYGYTF. The chain recombines TRBV6-1 with TRBJ1-2; 7 bases fit TRBD1. The CDR3 totals 13 residues. Germline CDR1 is MNHNS and CDR2 is SASEGT. V shed 4 bases and J 4 bases; nucleotides not matched to a gene: 3.